This is a list of T cell receptor beta chains from one sample in a study of T cell repertoires in cytomegalovirus infection. TCRdb reanalysed the reads using MiXCR and keeps one entry per CDR3 protein. The table records approximately 390,000 distinct CDR3 sequences, roughly 34% of them present only once. These receptors have no identified antigens. The source material was cultured PBMCs, sampled from culture after CMV antigen stimulation. Receptor source: a human donor in good health (CMV status not recorded). Some clones in this sample may be carry-over from other donors' samples. The CDR3 runs from the conserved cysteine through the conserved F or W. The order of the fields is clone size, J gene, D gene, V gene, CDR3 protein, CDR3 DNA. The D gene is left open where the match is weak. Clone size is shown for a subset of rows, as once, few, many or a class of expanded clone.

clone_size: -; j_call: TRBJ2-2; d_call: TRBD2; v_call: TRBV3-1; cdr3_aa: CASSQGAGDKLFF; cdr3_nt: TGTGCCAGCAGCCAAGGGGCGGGGGATAAGCTGTTTTTT
clone_size: few; j_call: TRBJ1-1; d_call: -; v_call: TRBV6-5; cdr3_aa: CASSYGQLNTEAFF; cdr3_nt: TGTGCCAGCAGTTACGGGCAGTTGAACACTGAAGCTTTCTTT
clone_size: once; j_call: TRBJ1-1; d_call: -; v_call: TRBV20-1; cdr3_aa: CSAPRDRFEAFF; cdr3_nt: TGCAGTGCCCCGAGAGACAGATTTGAAGCTTTCTTT
clone_size: few; j_call: TRBJ2-3; d_call: TRBD2; v_call: TRBV4-2; cdr3_aa: CASSQDGTSADTQYF; cdr3_nt: TGTGCCAGCAGCCAAGACGGGACTAGCGCAGATACGCAGTATTTT
clone_size: -; j_call: TRBJ2-3; d_call: -; v_call: TRBV4-1; cdr3_aa: CASSQRISSTDTQYF; cdr3_nt: TGCGCCAGCAGCCAAAGAATATCTTCCACAGATACGCAGTATTTT
clone_size: -; j_call: TRBJ1-4; d_call: TRBD1; v_call: TRBV7-2; cdr3_aa: CASIPDRRNEKLFF; cdr3_nt: TGTGCCAGCATCCCGGACAGGAGGAATGAAAAACTGTTTTTT
clone_size: -; j_call: TRBJ2-1; d_call: TRBD1; v_call: TRBV11-3; cdr3_aa: CASSSRDRGYNEQFF; cdr3_nt: TGTGCCAGCAGCTCCCGGGACAGGGGGTACAATGAGCAGTTCTTC
clone_size: -; j_call: TRBJ2-7; d_call: -; v_call: TRBV6-1; cdr3_aa: CASSYQRGYEQYF; cdr3_nt: TGTGCCAGCAGTTACCAGCGTGGCTACGAGCAGTACTTC
clone_size: -; j_call: TRBJ1-5; d_call: TRBD1; v_call: TRBV6-2/TRBV6-3; cdr3_aa: CASSPGQHSNQPQHF; cdr3_nt: TGTGCCAGCAGTCCGGGACAGCATAGCAATCAGCCCCAGCATTTT
clone_size: -; j_call: TRBJ1-5; d_call: -; v_call: TRBV6-6; cdr3_aa: CASSYSGSYNQPQHF; cdr3_nt: TGTGCCAGCAGTTACTCGGGCAGCTACAATCAGCCCCAGCATTTT
clone_size: -; j_call: TRBJ1-2; d_call: -; v_call: TRBV20-1; cdr3_aa: CSAQMGNGRGYTF; cdr3_nt: TGCAGTGCCCAGATGGGGAACGGGAGAGGCTACACCTTC
clone_size: few; j_call: TRBJ2-7; d_call: -; v_call: TRBV3-1; cdr3_aa: CASSQDLAGEQYF; cdr3_nt: TGTGCCAGCAGCCAAGATCTAGCCGGCGAGCAGTACTTC
clone_size: few; j_call: TRBJ2-3; d_call: TRBD1; v_call: TRBV5-1; cdr3_aa: CASSTARDRVPDTQYF; cdr3_nt: TGCGCCAGCAGTACCGCCCGGGACAGGGTGCCAGATACGCAGTATTTT
clone_size: few; j_call: TRBJ1-4; d_call: -; v_call: TRBV28; cdr3_aa: CASSLPVGGGEKLFF; cdr3_nt: TGTGCCAGCAGTTTGCCCGTGGGAGGAGGTGAAAAACTGTTTTTT
clone_size: -; j_call: TRBJ2-3; d_call: -; v_call: TRBV7-8; cdr3_aa: CASSLSTFSTDTQYF; cdr3_nt: TGTGCCAGCAGCTTAAGTACCTTCTCCACAGATACGCAGTATTTT
clone_size: -; j_call: TRBJ2-1; d_call: -; v_call: TRBV10-3; cdr3_aa: CATRRRNPDNEQFF; cdr3_nt: TGTGCCACCCGAAGACGGAACCCTGACAATGAGCAGTTCTTC
clone_size: -; j_call: TRBJ2-1; d_call: TRBD2; v_call: TRBV19; cdr3_aa: CASSIAARTSGNEQFF; cdr3_nt: TGTGCCAGTAGTATAGCGGCGCGGACTAGCGGGAATGAGCAGTTCTTC